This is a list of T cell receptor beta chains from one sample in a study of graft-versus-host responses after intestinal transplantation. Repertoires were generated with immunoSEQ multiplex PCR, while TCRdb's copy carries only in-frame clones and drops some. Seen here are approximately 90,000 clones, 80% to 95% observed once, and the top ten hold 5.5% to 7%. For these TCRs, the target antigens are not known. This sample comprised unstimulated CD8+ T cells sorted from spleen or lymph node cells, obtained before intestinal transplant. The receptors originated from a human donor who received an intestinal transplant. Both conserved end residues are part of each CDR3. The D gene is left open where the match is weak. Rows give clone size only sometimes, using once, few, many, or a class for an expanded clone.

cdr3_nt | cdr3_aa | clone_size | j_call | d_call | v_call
TGTGCCAGCAGTAAACAAATGGCGGAGGCCTACAATGAGCAGTTCTTC | CASSKQMAEAYNEQFF | - | TRBJ2-1 | - | TRBV7-2
TGTGCCAGCTCACCGAAACCCCAGGGGAGAGAGACCCAGTACTTC | CASSPKPQGRETQYF | - | TRBJ2-5 | - | TRBV18
TGTGCCAGCAGTTTATACCCAGGGTCCGCGCAGCCCCAGCATTTT | CASSLYPGSAQPQHF | - | TRBJ1-5 | - | TRBV27
TGTGCCAGTAGTATAGAGGACAATAGCAATCAGCCCCAGCATTTT | CASSIEDNSNQPQHF | - | TRBJ1-5 | - | TRBV19
TGTGCCAGCAGTTATGTGTCCGGAACCAATTCACCCCTCCACTTT | CASSYVSGTNSPLHF | once | TRBJ1-6 | - | TRBV6-6
TGCAGCGTTGAGGGACAGGGTTTGGTCAAAAACATTCAGTACTTC | CSVEGQGLVKNIQYF | - | TRBJ2-4 | TRBD1 | TRBV29-1
TGTGCCAGCAGGCCCGGGACAGGGTACTTTAACTATGGCTACACCTTC | CASRPGTGYFNYGYTF | once | TRBJ1-2 | TRBD1 | TRBV28
TGTGCCAGCAGCTTAGAACCCAGCGGGGGGGCCTTCCTCACCCATGAGCAGTTCTTC | CASSLEPSGGAFLTHEQFF | - | TRBJ2-1 | TRBD2 | TRBV11-2
TGTGCCAGCAGCTCCGGGACACTTAACTATGGCTACACCTTC | CASSSGTLNYGYTF | - | TRBJ1-2 | - | TRBV5-6
TGCGCCAGCCTACCTTGGGAGGGTCTGGCAGATACGCAGTATTTT | CASLPWEGLADTQYF | - | TRBJ2-3 | TRBD2 | TRBV4-1
TGTGCCAGCAGTTTGACTATTACATACAATGAGCAGTTCTTC | CASSLTITYNEQFF | - | TRBJ2-1 | - | TRBV6-5
TGTGCCAGCAGCCCCGCAGCCCAGGGCATAGATACGCAGTATTTT | CASSPAAQGIDTQYF | - | TRBJ2-3 | - | TRBV5-4
TGTGCCAGCAGCTTCCCCGTTAGCGGGAGAACCTACAATGAGCAGTTCTTC | CASSFPVSGRTYNEQFF | - | TRBJ2-1 | TRBD2 | TRBV7-9
TGCGCCAGCAGCATAAGGGGTTATAAGTCCTACGAGCAGTACTTC | CASSIRGYKSYEQYF | once | TRBJ2-7 | - | TRBV5-1
TGTGCCAGCAGTCGGTACGGACAGGGGAACACTGAAGCTTTCTTT | CASSRYGQGNTEAFF | once | TRBJ1-1 | TRBD1 | TRBV6-1
TGTGCCAGCAGCGCCATTACAGGGAGGAACACTGAAGCTTTCTTT | CASSAITGRNTEAFF | - | TRBJ1-1 | - | TRBV9
TGCGCCAGCAGCTCATGGGCAGGGGTAGGTGAGACCCAGTACTTC | CASSSWAGVGETQYF | - | TRBJ2-5 | - | TRBV4-1
TGCGCTGCCGTAACGGGGCCACAGAACACCGGGGAGCTGTTTTTT | CAAVTGPQNTGELFF | - | TRBJ2-2 | - | TRBV6-4
TGCGCCAGCAGCTTGGGGCTCGGACAGGGAAAGAGCGGGGCCAACGTCCTGACTTTC | CASSLGLGQGKSGANVLTF | - | TRBJ2-6 | TRBD1 | TRBV5-1
TGCAGCGTTGGCCCCTGGGGGACAGGGGGCGCCGGGTACTATGGCTACACCTTC | CSVGPWGTGGAGYYGYTF | - | TRBJ1-2 | TRBD1 | TRBV29-1
TGTGCCAGCAGTTTAAACTCAAAGCGCAATCAGCCCCAGCATTTT | CASSLNSKRNQPQHF | once | TRBJ1-5 | - | TRBV27
TGTGCCAGCAGGGAGACAGGGGGAGAGACCCAGTACTTC | CASRETGGETQYF | - | TRBJ2-5 | TRBD1 | TRBV11-3
TGCAGCGTTGAAGACCAATCTGGGGGGCTTGGCTACACCTTC | CSVEDQSGGLGYTF | once | TRBJ1-2 | - | TRBV29-1
TGTGCCAGCAGCTTAATACAGGCGGGCGGGGAGACCCAGTACTTC | CASSLIQAGGETQYF | - | TRBJ2-5 | - | TRBV7-9
TGCGCCAGCAGCCTCGACCGGGCGGACCTCCTTCTTGGGCAGTTCTTC | CASSLDRADLLLGQFF | - | TRBJ2-1 | - | TRBV4-1
TGTGCCAGCAGTTACTCACAGATGGACACTGAAGCTTTCTTT | CASSYSQMDTEAFF | - | TRBJ1-1 | - | TRBV6-5
TGCGCCAGCAGAGACAAAGCCGGGACAGGGAACGAGCAGTACTTC | CASRDKAGTGNEQYF | once | TRBJ2-7 | TRBD1 | TRBV4-1
TGTGCCAGCAGTGACTACGAGCAGTACTTC | CASSDYEQYF | - | TRBJ2-7 | - | TRBV6-5
TGTGCCAGCAAAGCGTTAATGCCCGGGGAGCTGTTTTTT | CASKALMPGELFF | - | TRBJ2-2 | - | TRBV27
TGTGCCAGCAGCGTAGGGTCCGGGAGTGGGAGTAGGACCCAGTACTTC | CASSVGSGSGSRTQYF | once | TRBJ2-5 | - | TRBV9
TGTGCCAGCAGCTTAAGACAGATTTTGAACACTGAAGCTTTCTTT | CASSLRQILNTEAFF | - | TRBJ1-1 | - | TRBV13
TGTGCCAGCAGCTCGGGACCTTCCCCGGGGGAGACCCAGTACTTC | CASSSGPSPGETQYF | - | TRBJ2-5 | - | TRBV7-7
TGTGCCAGCAGTTGGAGCCGGGATTCACCCCTCCACTTT | CASSWSRDSPLHF | once | TRBJ1-6 | - | TRBV27
TGTGCCAGCAGTGTTAGCGGGGGCACAGATACGCAGTATTTT | CASSVSGGTDTQYF | medium-sized | TRBJ2-3 | TRBD2 | TRBV6-4
TGTGCCAGCAGCTTAGGTGATAGGACAGAGAACACTGAAGCTTTCTTT | CASSLGDRTENTEAFF | - | TRBJ1-1 | - | TRBV7-2
TGCGCCAGCAGCCAACTACCGGACAGGTCTGAAGCTTTCTTT | CASSQLPDRSEAFF | - | TRBJ1-1 | TRBD1 | TRBV4-1
TGTGCCAGCAGTTACTCGGCCCTCTACGAGCAGTACTTC | CASSYSALYEQYF | once | TRBJ2-7 | - | TRBV6-5
TGCGCCAGCAGCCAAGAGAGAGGGGGGGAAGAGACCCAGTACTTC | CASSQERGGEETQYF | - | TRBJ2-5 | - | TRBV4-1
TGTGCCAGCAGTTTCACTAGCGGGACCTACAATGAGCAGTTCTTC | CASSFTSGTYNEQFF | - | TRBJ2-1 | TRBD2 | TRBV27
TGTGCCTGGAAAGGGGAGACTAATGAAAAACTGTTTTTT | CAWKGETNEKLFF | - | TRBJ1-4 | - | TRBV30
TGCGCCAGCGGGGGGGGACAGGGGATAGGATACGAGCAGTACTTC | CASGGGQGIGYEQYF | - | TRBJ2-7 | TRBD1 | TRBV10-2
TGTGCCAGCAGCGGTTACACCCCAACTAATGAAAAACTGTTTTTT | CASSGYTPTNEKLFF | - | TRBJ1-4 | - | TRBV21-1
TGTGCCAGCAGTGTGTTTAAAATAGCGGGGGTGGAGGGGAATGAGCAGTTCTTC | CASSVFKIAGVEGNEQFF | - | TRBJ2-1 | TRBD2 | TRBV28
TGTGCCACCAGCGGGTCAGGGATCGGGGAGGACTATGGCTACACCTTC | CATSGSGIGEDYGYTF | once | TRBJ1-2 | - | TRBV15
TGTGCCAGCAGGGCCGGAGGGCGAGTCACCGGGGAGCTGTTTTTT | CASRAGGRVTGELFF | - | TRBJ2-2 | - | TRBV6-1
TGTGCCAGCAGCCTCACAGGGGCTACTGGTGAAAAACTGTTTTTT | CASSLTGATGEKLFF | few | TRBJ1-4 | TRBD1 | TRBV7-9
TGTGCCAGCAGTTTCATCGAGACCCAGTACTTC | CASSFIETQYF | - | TRBJ2-5 | - | TRBV28
TGTGCCAGCAGCTTAGCGCGTCAGAACACAGATACGCAGTATTTT | CASSLARQNTDTQYF | - | TRBJ2-3 | - | TRBV7-9
TGTGCCAGCAGCACAGGGGCTCATCGGGAAGCTTTCTTT | CASSTGAHREAFF | - | TRBJ1-1 | TRBD1 | TRBV6-5
TGCGCCAGCAGCCACCCCATACGCGTATCGGGTAAGGGTCAGCCCCAGCATTTT | CASSHPIRVSGKGQPQHF | - | TRBJ1-5 | - | TRBV4-1
TGCGCCAGCAGCCTGGGGGAGCCGGTCCCCGCGAACACCGGGGAGCTGTTTTTT | CASSLGEPVPANTGELFF | once | TRBJ2-2 | - | TRBV5-1
TGTGCCAGCCAAGGGACTTTCTCCTACGAGCAGTACTTC | CASQGTFSYEQYF | - | TRBJ2-7 | - | TRBV27
TGTGCCAGTAGTATAGGACAACAGGACCTTTCCTACGAGCAGTACTTC | CASSIGQQDLSYEQYF | - | TRBJ2-7 | - | TRBV19
TGTGCCTGGAGTGTACGTGGGGAACAGGACTACGAGCAGTACTTC | CAWSVRGEQDYEQYF | - | TRBJ2-7 | - | TRBV30